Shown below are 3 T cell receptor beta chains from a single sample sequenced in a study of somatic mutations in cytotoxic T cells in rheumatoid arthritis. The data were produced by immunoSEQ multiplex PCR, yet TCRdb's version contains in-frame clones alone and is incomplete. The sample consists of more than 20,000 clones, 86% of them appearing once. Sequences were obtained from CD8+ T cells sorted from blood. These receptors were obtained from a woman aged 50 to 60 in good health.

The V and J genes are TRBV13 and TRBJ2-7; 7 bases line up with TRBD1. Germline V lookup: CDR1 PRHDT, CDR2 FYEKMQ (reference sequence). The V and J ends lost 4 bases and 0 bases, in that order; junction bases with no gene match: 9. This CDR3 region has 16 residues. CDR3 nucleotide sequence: TGTGCCAGCAGCTCCTTAGGGGGCCCACGCTCCTACGAGCAGTACTTC. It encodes CASSSLGGPRSYEQYF.

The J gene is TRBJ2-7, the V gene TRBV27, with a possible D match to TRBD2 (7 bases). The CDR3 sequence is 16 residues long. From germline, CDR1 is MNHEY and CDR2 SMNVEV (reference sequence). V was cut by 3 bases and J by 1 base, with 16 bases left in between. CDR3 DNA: TGTGCCAGCAGTTTTATAGGGGGGGATGGATCCTACGAGCAGTACTTC. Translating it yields CASSFIGGDGSYEQYF.

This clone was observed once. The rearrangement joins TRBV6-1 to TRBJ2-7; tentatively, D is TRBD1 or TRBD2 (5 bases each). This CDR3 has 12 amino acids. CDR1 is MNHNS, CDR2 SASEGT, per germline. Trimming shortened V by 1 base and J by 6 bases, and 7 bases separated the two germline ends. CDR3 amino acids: CASSEVGGEQYV. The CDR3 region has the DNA TGTGCCAGCAGTGAAGTTGGGGGCGAGCAGTACGTC.